This TCR beta chain is drawn from a study of glioma-infiltrating T cells. This clonotype was observed a handful of times. Germline loops: CDR1 SGHTA, CDR2 FQGNSA. The CDR3 totals 15 residues. The V segment lost 5 bases and the J segment 1 base; nucleotides outside the gene matches: 7. Amplification of TCR alpha and beta CDR3 regions from RNA used iRepertoire nested multiplex PCR. TCRdb reanalysed the multiplex PCR reads using MiXCR and keeps one entry per CDR3 protein. The profile covers fewer than 500,000 distinct CDR3 sequences, with roughly two fifths appearing a single time and 12% taken by the ten largest.

V gene TRBV7-2 combines with J gene TRBJ1-1, with TRBD1 matching over 7 bases. Sequencing input: glioma tissue, nonneoplastic brain tissue, or PBMCs (not recorded which). This clonotype was obtained from a human donor with low-grade glioma or glioblastoma, undergoing nonglioma brain surgery, or in good health (not recorded which). CDR3 residues: CASSQGGRTNTEAFF. CDR3 nucleotide sequence: TGTGCCAGCAGCCAGGGGGGACGGACGAACACTGAAGCTTTCTTT.